One sample yielded the 27 T cell receptor beta chains listed below, sequenced in a study of control samples from healthy donors and cancer patients. Profiling relied on immunoSEQ multiplex PCR, and the TCRdb table lists in-frame clones only, not all of them. The table has some 120,000 clones, 93% seen once; the top ten hold about 2.6%. The sequenced material came from blood. Receptors were obtained from a young man in good health.

This rearrangement joins TRBV11-2 to TRBJ1-5; possible D gene TRBD1, 5 bases. The CDR3 loop spans 16 amino acids. With 5 bases removed from V and 2 bases from J, the gap between germline ends came to 16 bases. Germline CDR1 and CDR2: SGHAT and FQNNGV. CDR3 bases: TGTGCCAGCAGCCGAGGCGCGGGGGGACGCAATCAGCCCCAGCATTTT. It yields the protein CASSRGAGGRNQPQHF.

The rearrangement uses TRBV3-1 (or the pseudogene TRBV3-2) and TRBJ1-2; no definite D call. The ends were cut back, 0 bases at V and 1 base at J, with 9 bases in the middle. The CDR3 consists of 15 residues. The germline V gene has CDR1 LGHDT and CDR2 YNNKEL (reference sequence). CDR3 DNA: TGTGCCAGCAGCCAAGAAAAAAGCGTTAACTATGGCTACACCTTC. Protein sequence: CASSQEKSVNYGYTF.

The chain has TRBV9 and TRBJ2-1; 10 nucleotides line up with TRBD2. This CDR3 is built from 15 residues. V was clipped by 3 bases and J by 6 bases; unmatched bases: 6. CDR1 is SGDLS and CDR2 is YYNGEE in the germline V gene. The CDR3 reads CASSASGGGSNEQFF. The CDR3 nucleotides are TGTGCCAGCAGCGCGAGCGGGGGGGGCTCCAATGAGCAGTTCTTC.

The CDR3 coding sequence is TGTGCCAGCTCACCACCGGGACCGAACTACGAGCAGTACTTC. It yields the protein CASSPPGPNYEQYF. The chain recombines TRBV18 with TRBJ2-7; D is perhaps TRBD1 or TRBD2 (5 bases each). Germline CDR1 KGHSH, CDR2 LQKENI. V dropped 0 bases and J dropped 3 bases, with 9 bases sitting between them. This CDR3 spans 14 amino acids. The full variable domain, its missing parts supplied by reference TRBV18 and TRBJ2-7, is NAGVMQNPRHLVRRRGQEARLRCSPMKGHSHVYWYRQLPEEGLKFMVYLQKENIIDESGMPKERFSAEFPKEGPSILRIQQVVRGDSAAYFCASSPPGPNYEQYFGPGTRLTVT.

The rearrangement uses TRBV5-1 and TRBJ1-1; D not certain. The germline CDR1 and CDR2 sequences are SGHRS and YFSETQ. The CDR3 is made up of 13 amino acids. Trimming took off 3 bases at V and 11 bases at J, with 17 bases between the two ends. The CDR3: CASSSEGGLRAFF. Here the CDR3 DNA reads TGCGCCAGCAGCTCGGAAGGAGGGCTGCGGGCTTTCTTT.

The chain uses TRBV7-6 and TRBJ2-3, with 9 nucleotides matching TRBD2. Germline V lookup: CDR1 SGHVS, CDR2 FNYEAQ. CDR3 length: 15 amino acids. V was pared by 6 bases and J by 4 bases, with 8 bases of the junction left unmatched. CDR3 amino acids: CASRRAGGGADTQYF. The CDR3 DNA reads as TGTGCCAGCAGAAGAGCGGGGGGTGGCGCAGATACGCAGTATTTT. Supplemented by reference TRBV7-6 and TRBJ2-3, the full variable domain reads GAGVSQSPRYKVTKRGQDVALRCDPISGHVSLYWYRQALGQGPEFLTYFNYEAQQDKSGLPNDRFSAERPEGSISTLTIQRTEQRDSAMYRCASRRAGGGADTQYFGPGTRLTVL.

This sequence joins TRBV5-1 and TRBJ1-4; D remains unclear. Germline V gene data show CDR1 as SGHRS and CDR2 as YFSETQ. The ends were cut back, 0 bases at V and 0 bases at J, with 6 bases in the middle. This CDR3 contains 15 residues. DNA of the CDR3: TGCGCCAGCAGCTTGGGGTTTTCAACTAATGAAAAACTGTTTTTT. Translated, it gives CASSLGFSTNEKLFF.

The gene calls are TRBV5-6 and TRBJ2-2; D gene ambiguous. The CDR3 totals 11 residues. V lost 9 bases to trimming and J lost 8 bases, with 11 bases between them. Germline V gives CDR1 SGHDT, CDR2 YYEEEE. The CDR3: CATKVRGELFF. The CDR3 bases are TGTGCCACTAAGGTTAGAGGGGAGCTGTTTTTT. Complete variable domain (other parts from reference TRBV5-6 and TRBJ2-2): DAGVTQSPTHLIKTRGQQVTLRCSPKSGHDTVSWYQQALGQGPQFIFQYYEEEERQRGNFPDRFSGHQFPNYSSELNVNALLLGDSALYLCATKVRGELFFGEGSRLTVL.

The chain links TRBV7-2 to TRBJ2-3; 7 nucleotides align to TRBD2. The V segment lost 6 bases and the J segment 0 bases; nucleotides outside the gene matches: 12. Germline CDR1 and CDR2: SGHTA and FQGNSA. The CDR3 totals 17 residues. The CDR3 DNA reads TGTGCCAGCAGTTCCCCTCGCCCGGGACTAAGCACAGATACGCAGTATTTT. It translates to CASSSPRPGLSTDTQYF. Looking up the rest from reference TRBV7-2 and TRBJ2-3 gives the full variable domain: GAGVSQSPSNKVTEKGKDVELRCDPISGHTALYWYRQSLGQGLEFLIYFQGNSAPDKSGLPSDRFSAERTGGSVSTLTIQRTQQEDSAVYLCASSSPRPGLSTDTQYFGPGTRLTVL.

V is TRBV18 and J is TRBJ1-2; D is ambiguous. CDR1 and CDR2 (germline): KGHSH, LQKENI. This CDR3 spans 13 amino acids. Trimming removed 3 bases from V and 4 bases from J, with 9 bases in between. For the CDR3, the DNA is TGTGCCAGCTCACCGGATTCAGTCTATGGCTACACCTTC. Translating it yields CASSPDSVYGYTF.

This chain connects TRBV4-2 to TRBJ2-3, with 9 positions matching TRBD2. CDR1 is LGHNA, CDR2 YNFKEQ, per germline. The junction had 8 bases not matched to a gene; V was cut back by 0 bases and J by 4 bases. The CDR3 contains 17 residues. The chain's CDR3 is CASSQDKSSGIPDTQYF. The CDR3 DNA sequence: TGTGCCAGCAGCCAAGATAAGTCTAGCGGGATCCCAGATACGCAGTATTTT.

This rearrangement joins TRBV2 to TRBJ2-5; no definite D call. V lost 3 bases to trimming and J lost 3 bases, with 8 bases between them. Looked up from germline, CDR1 is SNHLY and CDR2 is FYNNEI. The CDR3 has 13 amino acids. The CDR3 DNA reads TGTGCCAGCAGTGATTCGCCAGAAGAGACCCAGTACTTC. It codes for CASSDSPEETQYF.

This clone was recorded a few times. V usage is TRBV15 and J usage is TRBJ1-1; 9 bases are a match to TRBD1. The CDR3 has 15 amino acids. The V gene's germline CDR1 is LNHNV and CDR2 YYDKDF (reference sequence). The V and J ends lost 1 base and 7 bases, in that order; junction bases with no gene match: 7. CDR3 sequence reads: CATSRVRQGDGEAFF. DNA for the CDR3: TGTGCCACCAGCAGAGTTAGACAGGGGGATGGTGAAGCTTTCTTT.

V and J are TRBV7-9 and TRBJ2-5, with D possibly matching TRBD1 (5 bases). CDR1 is SEHNR, CDR2 FQNEAQ, per germline (reference sequence). Trimming stripped 0 bases from V and 2 bases from J, with 10 bases between. This CDR3 has 15 residues. CDR3 sequence (DNA): TGTGCCAGCAGCTTAGCAGTCAGGGCTCAAGAGACCCAGTACTTC. Its translation: CASSLAVRAQETQYF.

The genes are TRBV5-1 and TRBJ2-3, with 9 nucleotides matching TRBD2. The CDR3 loop spans 14 amino acids. CDR1 SGHRS and CDR2 YFSETQ come from the germline V gene. Germline trimming cut 2 bases from V and 6 bases from J; bases unmatched to any gene: 4. The CDR3, as DNA: TGCGCCAGCAGCTTTGGCGGGGGGGCTGATACGCAGTATTTT. Its protein is CASSFGGGADTQYF.

This rearrangement joins TRBV28 to TRBJ1-4; D is ambiguous. CDR3 length: 14 residues. V was pared by 6 bases and J by 6 bases, with 14 bases between. CDR1 is MDHEN and CDR2 is SYDVKM in the germline V gene. The CDR3 protein is CASRRPWGDEKLFF. CDR3 coding DNA: TGTGCCAGCAGACGACCCTGGGGTGATGAAAAACTGTTTTTT.

The rearrangement joins TRBV27 to TRBJ1-1; maybe TRBD1 (5 bases). This CDR3 region has 16 residues. Trimming removed 6 bases at V and 0 bases at J, with 17 bases between. CDR1 is MNHEY and CDR2 is SMNVEV in the germline V gene (reference sequence). CDR3 loop: CASSPSGVGLNTEAFF. The CDR3, as DNA: TGTGCCAGCAGCCCCTCGGGGGTTGGGCTGAACACTGAAGCTTTCTTT.

This chain links TRBV24-1 with TRBJ1-5; D call uncertain. Germline CDR1 is KGHDR and CDR2 is SFDVKD. CDR3 size: 13 residues. V dropped 4 bases and J dropped 5 bases, with 8 bases sitting between them. CDR3 loop: CATSEGRDQPQHF. CDR3 bases: TGTGCCACCAGTGAAGGGAGAGATCAGCCCCAGCATTTT.

The chain is built from TRBV30 and TRBJ1-2, with a tentative D call TRBD1 (5 bases). V lost 0 bases, J lost 4 bases, and 18 bases lay in between. In germline, CDR1 is GTSNPN, CDR2 SVGIG (reference sequence). This CDR3 has 16 amino acids. The CDR3 loop is CAWSVRITGGSYGYTF. The CDR3 DNA reads TGTGCCTGGAGTGTACGGATAACAGGAGGGAGCTATGGCTACACCTTC. Complete variable domain (other parts from reference TRBV30 and TRBJ1-2): SQTIHQWPATLVQPVGSPLSLECTVEGTSNPNLYWYRQAAGRGLQLLFYSVGIGQISSEVPQNLSASRPQDRQFILSSKKLLLSDSGFYLCAWSVRITGGSYGYTFGSGTRLTVV.

This clone appeared a few times. V gene TRBV2 combines with J gene TRBJ2-5; 8 nucleotides align to TRBD1. Looked up from germline, CDR1 is SNHLY and CDR2 is FYNNEI. After removal of 5 bases from V and 4 bases from J, the junction contained 3 bases not matched to a gene. CDR3 length: 13 amino acids. CDR3 in amino acids: CASSSDRGETQYF. CDR3 bases: TGTGCCAGCAGTTCAGACAGGGGAGAGACCCAGTACTTC.

This chain connects TRBV5-1 to TRBJ1-6; D might be TRBD1 (5 bases). Germline CDR1 and CDR2: SGHRS and YFSETQ. CDR3 size: 15 residues. V lost 4 bases and J lost 7, with 15 bases in between. The CDR3 region is CASSLLGGRNSPLHF. DNA of the CDR3: TGCGCCAGCAGCCTCCTCGGGGGAAGAAATTCACCCCTCCACTTT.

The rearrangement uses TRBV7-2 and TRBJ1-1; D is unclear. CDR3 size: 14 residues. Germline assignment: CDR1 SGHTA and CDR2 FQGNSA. The V end lost 5 bases, the J end lost 0 bases, and 10 bases lay between the germline ends. The chain's CDR3 is CASSLGLMNTEAFF. In DNA, the CDR3 is TGTGCCAGCAGCCTAGGACTAATGAACACTGAAGCTTTCTTT.

The chain is built from TRBV28 and TRBJ2-7; unclear D gene. Germline V lookup: CDR1 MDHEN, CDR2 SYDVKM. The CDR3 is 11 residues long. V was shortened by 6 bases and J by 6 bases, with 9 bases between the two germline ends. The CDR3 DNA sequence: TGTGCCAGCAGGATATTCGGCGAGCAGTACTTC. Encoded protein: CASRIFGEQYF.

The chain has TRBV12-3 or TRBV12-4 and TRBJ1-1; no firm D call. V lost 6 bases and J 1 base, leaving 9 bases between the germline ends. This CDR3 region has 13 residues. This CDR3 is CASSRGWNTEAFF. The CDR3, as DNA: TGTGCCAGCAGCCGGGGATGGAACACTGAAGCTTTCTTT.

The rearrangement joins TRBV9 to TRBJ2-5; 9 bases are shared with TRBD2. Germline V gene lookup returns CDR1 SGDLS and CDR2 YYNGEE. The CDR3 is made up of 15 amino acids. Trimming removed 0 bases from V and 2 bases from J; junction bases left unmatched: 2. CDR3 nucleotides: TGTGCCAGCAGCGTAGGAACTAGCGGGCAAGAGACCCAGTACTTC. Translating it yields CASSVGTSGQETQYF.

The gene calls are TRBV5-8 and TRBJ2-7; 10 positions agree with TRBD1. Germline assignment: CDR1 SGHTS and CDR2 YDEGEE. The CDR3 is 14 residues long. With 4 bases clipped from V and 4 bases from J, the junction kept 5 bases outside the gene matches. CDR3 nucleotides: TGTGCCAGCAGCGTGGTGGGACAGGGGTACGAGCAGTACGTC. Its protein is CASSVVGQGYEQYV.

In its sample, this clone was seen a few times. This sequence joins TRBV27 and TRBJ1-1, with no clear D. This CDR3 has 14 amino acids. V lost 2 bases and J 3 bases, leaving 10 bases between the germline ends. CDR1 and CDR2 (germline): MNHEY, SMNVEV (reference sequence). The CDR3 here is CASSLEGPHTEAFF. Here the CDR3 DNA reads TGTGCCAGCAGTTTAGAGGGTCCCCACACTGAAGCTTTCTTT.